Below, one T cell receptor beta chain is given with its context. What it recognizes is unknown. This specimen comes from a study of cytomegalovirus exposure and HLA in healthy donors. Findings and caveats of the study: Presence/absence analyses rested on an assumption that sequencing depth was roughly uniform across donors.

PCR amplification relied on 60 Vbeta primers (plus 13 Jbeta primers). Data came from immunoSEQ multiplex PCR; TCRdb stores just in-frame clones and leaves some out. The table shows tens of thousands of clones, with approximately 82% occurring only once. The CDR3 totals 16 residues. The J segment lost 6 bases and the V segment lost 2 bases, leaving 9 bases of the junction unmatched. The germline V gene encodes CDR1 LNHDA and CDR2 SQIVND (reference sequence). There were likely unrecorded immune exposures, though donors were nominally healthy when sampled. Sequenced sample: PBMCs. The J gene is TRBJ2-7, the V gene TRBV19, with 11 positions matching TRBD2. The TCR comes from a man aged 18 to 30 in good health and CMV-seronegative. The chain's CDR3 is CASSITSGRGFGEQYF. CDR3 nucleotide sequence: TGTGCCAGTAGTATAACTAGCGGGAGAGGGTTTGGCGAGCAGTACTTC.